What follows are 18 T cell receptor beta chains derived from one specimen sequenced in a study of Ad26.COV2.S vaccination and SARS-CoV-2 variants (dated by TCRdb to the early 2020s). In light of the paper, this sample's treatment or condition label describes: over 15 received Ad26.COV2.S at low or high dose, single or two shots; 5 received placebo; per-sample allocation not given. Repertoires of vaccine and placebo recipients were sequenced from samples collected on day 63 after the first injection. Library preparation was by the immunoSEQ multiplex PCR assay. TCRdb took this table from immuneACCESS and kept in-frame rearrangements with V and J called. Such tables lack part of the clones; where checked against another copy, unresolved V genes explain under half of the gap, and the rest is unexplained. The sample profile shows 400,000 to 450,000 clones; around 92% of them were found once. The ten most abundant clones make up 1.5% to 2% of the sample.

Sequenced here: peripheral blood, sampled in a trial of Ad26.COV2.S vaccine versus placebo. The receptors here all came from a person between 18 and 59 years old who received the Ad26.COV2.S COVID-19 vaccine or a placebo.

This chain links TRBV6-2 or TRBV6-3 with TRBJ2-3; 7 bases match TRBD2. Germline V gene lookup returns CDR1 MNHEY and CDR2 SVGEGT. This CDR3 has 13 residues. Germline trimming cut 6 bases from V and 7 bases from J; bases unmatched to any gene: 7. The CDR3 sequence is CASSLGGSNTQYF. CDR3 DNA: TGTGCCAGCAGCCTGGGGGGGTCGAATACGCAGTATTTT.

This chain links TRBV28 with TRBJ1-5; D unclear. The germline CDR1 and CDR2 sequences are MDHEN and SYDVKM. V shed 4 bases and J shed 1 base, with 5 bases lying between them. The CDR3 loop spans 13 amino acids. The CDR3 region is CASSYFSNQPQHF. The CDR3 bases are TGTGCCAGCAGTTATTTCAGCAATCAGCCCCAGCATTTT.

The chain uses TRBV7-9 and TRBJ2-3, with TRBD2 identical over 10 bases. After removal of 6 bases from V and 2 bases from J, the junction contained 5 bases not matched to a gene. The CDR3 loop spans 15 amino acids. CDR1 and CDR2 (germline): SEHNR, FQNEAQ (reference sequence). The CDR3 sequence is CASRPGTSATDTQYF. The CDR3 DNA follows: TGTGCCAGCAGACCCGGGACTAGCGCCACAGATACGCAGTATTTT.

The rearrangement joins TRBV10-1 to TRBJ2-7; no definite D call. Germline assignment: CDR1 WNHNN and CDR2 SYGVQD (reference sequence). The germline V and J ends were trimmed by 9 bases and 4 bases, with 10 bases remaining between them. The CDR3 has 11 residues. Here the CDR3 reads CASLKRYEQYF. The CDR3 nucleotides are TGCGCCAGTCTAAAGCGATACGAGCAGTACTTC.

As regards this clone: Mismatch with germline at one junction end may stem from a read error. The gene calls are TRBV28 and TRBJ2-7; D tentatively fits TRBD1 or TRBD2 (6 bases each). The CDR3 has 14 amino acids. Germline V gene lookup returns CDR1 MDHEN and CDR2 SYDVKM. The CDR3 DNA reads as TGTGCCAGCAGTCTCCCGGGGGCAGGGAGCAAACCAAACTTC. Encoded protein: CASSLPGAGSKPNF.

The chain is built from TRBV11-2 and TRBJ2-5; 7 nucleotides align to TRBD2. This CDR3 has 14 amino acids. CDR1 and CDR2 (germline): SGHAT, FQNNGV. V lost 4 bases to trimming and J lost 5 bases; unmatched junction nucleotides: 7. In nucleotides, the CDR3 is TGTGCCAGCAGCTCAGCCGCTAGCGGCGAGACCCAGTACTTC. Translation gives CASSSAASGETQYF.

V usage is TRBV6-2 or TRBV6-3 and J usage is TRBJ2-4; D gene unclear. Germline CDR1 reads MNHEY; CDR2 reads SVGEGT. The CDR3 spans 16 residues. V lost 0 bases and J 0 bases, leaving 9 bases between the germline ends. The CDR3 protein is CASSYSGLPAKNIQYF. The DNA for the CDR3 is TGTGCCAGCAGTTACTCTGGGCTACCAGCCAAAAACATTCAGTACTTC.

Written as DNA, the CDR3 is TGTGCCAGCAGCCAATTATGGGGGCAGAATAAAGGGGTGAACACTGAAGCTTTCTTT. It translates to CASSQLWGQNKGVNTEAFF. The chain employs TRBV5-5 and TRBJ1-1, with D perhaps TRBD1 (6 bases). Per the germline V gene, CDR1 is SGHKS and CDR2 is YYEKEE (reference sequence). V dropped 4 bases and J dropped 0 bases, with 25 bases sitting between them. This CDR3 spans 19 amino acids.

This sequence joins TRBV7-2 and TRBJ1-6, with 7 bases fitting TRBD1. V dropped 5 bases and J dropped 4; count of bases not matched to a gene: 5. The CDR3 extends over 15 amino acids. Germline-derived CDR1 and CDR2 are SGHTA and FQGNSA. CDR3 sequence reads: CASSISTGYNSPLHF. The DNA of the CDR3 is TGTGCCAGCAGCATTTCGACAGGGTATAATTCACCCCTCCACTTT.

The V call is TRBV5-6, the J call TRBJ2-7; 10 bases align to TRBD1. Germline V gene lookup returns CDR1 SGHDT and CDR2 YYEEEE. The CDR3 consists of 16 residues. V was clipped by 4 bases and J by 6 bases; unmatched bases: 13. CDR3 sequence (DNA): TGTGCCAGCAGCACCCCCCGCGGGACAGGGGTAGGCGAGCAGTACTTC. Its protein is CASSTPRGTGVGEQYF.

The chain links TRBV4-1 to TRBJ2-2, with TRBD1 as a possible D gene (6 bases). This CDR3 has 15 residues. Trimming took off 5 bases at V and 2 bases at J, with 12 bases between the two ends. Germline V gives CDR1 MGHRA, CDR2 YSYEKL. The CDR3 sequence: CASSARRGNTGELFF. For the CDR3, the DNA is TGCGCCAGCAGCGCCCGCAGGGGTAACACCGGGGAGCTGTTTTTT.

V usage is TRBV2 and J usage is TRBJ2-7; TRBD2 matches at 13 bases. Germline values: CDR1 SNHLY, CDR2 FYNNEI. The CDR3 contains 17 residues. V lost 7 bases, J lost 0 bases, and 9 bases stayed unmatched. CDR3 sequence: CASITPGLAGLSYEQYF. CDR3 sequence (DNA): TGTGCCAGCATTACACCGGGACTAGCGGGGCTCTCCTACGAGCAGTACTTC. Using reference TRBV2 and TRBJ2-7 for the parts outside the CDR3, the full variable domain is EPEVTQTPSHQVTQMGQEVILRCVPISNHLYFYWYRQILGQKVEFLVSFYNNEISEKSEIFDDQFSVERPDGSNFTLKIRSTKLEDSAMYFCASITPGLAGLSYEQYFGPGTRLTVT.

In this sample, this clone turned up a few times. The CDR3 loop reads CASSPSGSTYFYGYTF. The CDR3, as DNA: TGCGCCAGCAGCCCCAGCGGTTCTACCTATTTCTATGGCTACACCTTC. J is TRBJ1-2 and V is TRBV4-3; the D is unclear. The V end lost 4 bases, the J end lost 4 bases, and 19 bases lay between the germline ends. From germline, CDR1 is LGHNA and CDR2 YSLEER. This CDR3 contains 16 residues.

The rearrangement links TRBV29-1 to TRBJ1-2; D is unresolved. CDR3 length equals 11 residues. Trimming cost V 6 bases and J 3 bases, with 8 bases left between them. The germline V gene has CDR1 SQVTM and CDR2 ANQGSEA. The CDR3 reads CSVARDYGYTF. The CDR3 DNA reads as TGCAGCGTCGCCCGGGACTATGGCTACACCTTC.

The chain recombines TRBV4-1 with TRBJ2-1; 14 bases align to TRBD2. Germline V gene sequence: CDR1 MGHRA, CDR2 YSYEKL. With 4 bases clipped from V and 3 bases from J, the junction kept 17 bases outside the gene matches. The CDR3 loop spans 21 amino acids. The CDR3 here is CASSPPGTSGGPPVFYNEQFF. As DNA, the CDR3 is TGCGCCAGCAGCCCTCCCGGGACTAGCGGGGGCCCTCCCGTGTTCTACAATGAGCAGTTCTTC.

The rearrangement uses TRBV4-3 and TRBJ2-7; the D is unclear. The CDR3 extends over 14 amino acids. CDR1 and CDR2 from the germline V gene are LGHNA and YSLEER. The ends were cut back, 0 bases at V and 4 bases at J, with 10 bases in the middle. DNA of the CDR3: TGCGCCAGCAGCCAAGACGTCGGAGCTTACGAGCAGTACTTC. Its translation: CASSQDVGAYEQYF.

The rearrangement uses TRBV7-2 and TRBJ2-7; TRBD1 matches 10 bases. The CDR3 contains 16 residues. In germline, CDR1 is SGHTA, CDR2 FQGNSA. The V segment lost 0 bases and the J segment 5 bases; nucleotides outside the gene matches: 7. The CDR3 DNA reads TGTGCCAGCAGCTTAGCAGGGACAGGGGTTATGGACGAGCAGTACTTC. It is translated as CASSLAGTGVMDEQYF.

This chain connects TRBV27 to TRBJ2-3, with 12 nucleotides matching TRBD2. The V gene's germline CDR1 is MNHEY and CDR2 SMNVEV (reference sequence). The CDR3 loop spans 17 amino acids. V trimming: 0 bases; J trimming: 3 bases; junction bases outside the gene matches: 4. The CDR3 protein is CASSLSVLAGGTDTQYF. As DNA, the CDR3 is TGTGCCAGCAGTTTATCCGTACTAGCGGGGGGAACAGATACGCAGTATTTT.